Following are 12 T cell receptor beta chains from one sample sequenced in a study of vaccination and CD4 T cells after COVID-19. As to treatment: roughly 10-day PBMC culture with coronavirus spike peptide pools or control peptides (ViraFEST assay). The Oncomine TCR Beta short-read assay was applied to DNA of cultured CD4+ T cells. TCRdb passed the PCR reads through MiXCR, listing each CDR3 protein once. The sample yields about 13,000 distinct CDR3 sequences, nearly 45% seen once. Which antigens these TCRs recognize remains unknown. Sequencing was performed on CD4+ T cells from blood, cultured in vitro, taken after SARS-CoV-2 vaccination. The receptors here all came from a human donor who had recovered from COVID-19.

V gene TRBV20-1 combines with J gene TRBJ1-1; possible D gene TRBD1, 5 bases. V lost 3 bases and J 0 bases, leaving 11 bases between the germline ends. This CDR3 is built from 14 residues. Germline CDR1 reads DFQATT; CDR2 reads SNEGSKA (reference sequence). The CDR3 DNA reads TGCAGTGCTAGGTCAGGGAACATGAACACTGAAGCTTTCTTT. Its protein is CSARSGNMNTEAFF.

The chain uses TRBV19 and TRBJ2-5; no clear D gene. The CDR3 sequence is 13 residues long. The germline CDR1 and CDR2 sequences are LNHDA and SQIVND (reference sequence). Trimming stripped 1 base from V and 2 bases from J, with 5 bases between. This CDR3 reads CASSIARQETQYF. The CDR3 DNA sequence: TGTGCCAGTAGTATAGCGAGACAAGAGACCCAGTACTTC.

The chain links TRBV7-9 to TRBJ2-3; the D gene is possibly TRBD1 (5 bases). Germline assignment: CDR1 SEHNR and CDR2 FQNEAQ (reference sequence). Trimming pared 2 bases from V and 3 bases from J, leaving 15 bases between. CDR3 length: 16 amino acids. The CDR3 region is CASSLFDRRITDTQYF. CDR3 bases: TGTGCCAGCAGCTTATTTGACAGACGAATAACAGATACGCAGTATTTT.

The chain joins TRBV5-4 to TRBJ1-1; 8 bases are shared with TRBD1. The V gene's germline CDR1 is SGHNT and CDR2 YYREEE (reference sequence). The ends lost 4 bases at V and 0 bases at J; junction bases unmatched: 5. This CDR3 region has 15 residues. CDR3 bases: TGTGCCAGCAGCCCCCGACAGGGGCTGAACACTGAAGCTTTCTTT. Protein product: CASSPRQGLNTEAFF.

There are a few counts of this clonotype. The J gene is TRBJ2-2, the V gene TRBV15; no reliable D call. Germline V gene lookup returns CDR1 LNHNV and CDR2 YYDKDF (reference sequence). This CDR3 has 15 residues. The V end lost 1 base, the J end lost 4 bases, and 10 bases lay between the germline ends. The CDR3 loop is CATSRGGRSTGELFF. CDR3 sequence (DNA): TGTGCCACCAGCAGAGGGGGAAGAAGCACCGGGGAGCTGTTTTTT. Drawing the rest from reference TRBV15 and TRBJ2-2, the complete variable domain is DAMVIQNPRYQVTQFGKPVTLSCSQTLNHNVMYWYQQKSSQAPKLLFHYYDKDFNNEADTPDNFQSRRPNTSFCFLDIRSPGLGDTAMYLCATSRGGRSTGELFFGEGSRLTVL.

The chain combines TRBV28 with TRBJ2-7; no clear D. Germline values: CDR1 MDHEN, CDR2 SYDVKM. The CDR3 covers 12 residues. Trimming left V 4 bases short and J 3 bases short, with 7 bases between. The DNA of the CDR3 is TGTGCCAGCAGTTATTTCAACTACGAGCAGTACTTC. Residues: CASSYFNYEQYF.

The chain couples TRBV10-3 to TRBJ2-1, with D possibly matching TRBD2 (6 bases). Germline V gene lookup returns CDR1 ENHRY and CDR2 SYGVKD. The CDR3 has 15 residues. V shed 3 bases and J shed 10 bases, with 19 bases lying between them. CDR3 in amino acids: CAISDETREGGEQFF. For the CDR3, the DNA is TGTGCCATCAGTGACGAGACTAGGGAAGGCGGGGAGCAGTTCTTC.

This chain uses TRBV18 with TRBJ1-1; D is undetermined. Germline assignment: CDR1 KGHSH and CDR2 LQKENI. This CDR3 has 15 residues. Trimming removed 5 bases from V and 2 bases from J, with 15 bases in between. The CDR3: CASSTYTDGNTEAFF. The DNA of the CDR3 is TGTGCCAGCTCAACTTACACCGACGGTAACACTGAAGCTTTCTTT.

By frequency in the sample, this clonotype is medium-sized. This chain uses TRBV20-1 with TRBJ2-2; 8 positions agree with TRBD1. J lost 7 bases, V lost 4 bases, and 11 bases had no gene match. This CDR3 is 15 amino acids long. Germline V gene sequence: CDR1 DFQATT, CDR2 SNEGSKA (reference sequence). The DNA for the CDR3 is TGCAGTGCTACAAGCCCCAGGGGGCAAAGCGGGGAGCTGTTTTTT. This encodes CSATSPRGQSGELFF.

In its sample, this clonotype ranks as medium-sized. This sequence joins TRBV7-9 and TRBJ2-7; D ambiguous. This CDR3 has 12 residues. Germline CDR1 reads SEHNR; CDR2 reads FQNEAQ (reference sequence). Between the trimmed V and J ends, which lost 7 bases and 5 bases, there was a span of 12 bases. CDR3 protein: CASTLREDEQYF. The CDR3 DNA is TGTGCCAGCACCCTGAGAGAAGACGAGCAGTACTTC.

The table lists this clonotype with a few counts. The J gene is TRBJ2-7, the V gene TRBV19, with 7 bases matching TRBD1. The germline V gene encodes CDR1 LNHDA and CDR2 SQIVND (reference sequence). The length of the CDR3 is 16 residues. V was pared by 5 bases and J by 3 bases, with 13 bases of the junction left unmatched. In DNA, the CDR3 is TGTGCCAGTAGTCCCCCGGGACAGTCAGCACACTACGAGCAGTACTTC. Amino acids: CASSPPGQSAHYEQYF.

The chain carries TRBV28 and TRBJ2-5; D may be TRBD1 or TRBD2 (6 bases each). Germline CDR1 is MDHEN and CDR2 is SYDVKM. The CDR3 runs to 16 residues. The germline V and J ends were trimmed by 6 bases and 4 bases, with 21 bases remaining between them. Written as DNA, the CDR3 is TGTGCCAGCAGGGGAACCCACAGGGCCGGGGGAGAGACCCAGTACTTC. Protein sequence: CASRGTHRAGGETQYF. Using reference TRBV28 and TRBJ2-5 for the parts outside the CDR3, the full variable domain is DVKVTQSSRYLVKRTGEKVFLECVQDMDHENMFWYRQDPGLGLRLIYFSYDVKMKEKGDIPEGYSVSREKKERFSLILESASTNQTSMYLCASRGTHRAGGETQYFGPGTRLLVL.